Below, 5 T cell receptor beta chains from the same sample are listed, as sequenced in a study of CD8+ T cells in alopecia areata. In each case, RNA was isolated and then reverse transcribed into cDNA as the sequencing template. Clones were sequenced by immunoSEQ multiplex PCR, and TCRdb holds only the in-frame ones, with some missing. This table holds under 70,000 clones, approximately 60% found once. The sample was CD8+ T cells sorted from blood, taken at week 0. The source is a human donor with alopecia areata.

This clone was seen many times. This chain connects TRBV7-9 to TRBJ2-3; D uncertain. V lost 5 bases, J lost 2 bases, and 17 bases lay in between. This CDR3 comprises 16 residues. The V gene's germline CDR1 is SEHNR and CDR2 FQNEAQ (reference sequence). The CDR3 loop reads CASSQDPTSPTDTQYF. CDR3 nucleotides: TGTGCCAGCAGCCAAGACCCGACAAGCCCCACAGATACGCAGTATTTT.

The V call is TRBV9, the J call TRBJ1-1; D gene uncertain. V was clipped by 0 bases and J by 0 bases, with 9 bases between them. CDR1 SGDLS and CDR2 YYNGEE come from the germline V gene. The CDR3 extends over 15 amino acids. Here the CDR3 reads CASSVVRQLNTEAFF. CDR3 sequence (DNA): TGTGCCAGCAGCGTAGTTCGTCAGCTGAACACTGAAGCTTTCTTT. The variable domain in full, with the rest retrieved from reference TRBV9 and TRBJ1-1, is DSGVTQTPKHLITATGQRVTLRCSPRSGDLSVYWYQQSLDQGLQFLIQYYNGEERAKGNILERFSAQQFPDLHSELNLSSLELGDSALYFCASSVVRQLNTEAFFGQGTRLTVV.

The rearrangement joins TRBV29-1 to TRBJ2-1; D is ambiguous. Germline assignment: CDR1 SQVTM and CDR2 ANQGSEA. Trimming removed 3 bases from V and 9 bases from J, with 18 bases in between. This CDR3 comprises 14 residues. The CDR3 DNA is TGCAGCGTTGAGGCGGAGTCCGCTTGGGGTGAGCAGTTCTTC. It is translated as CSVEAESAWGEQFF.

This clone was recorded a few times. The chain joins TRBV19 to TRBJ2-7; maybe TRBD2 (5 bases). The CDR3 sequence is 13 residues long. The germline CDR1 and CDR2 sequences are LNHDA and SQIVND (reference sequence). Deletions cut 10 bases from V and 0 bases from J, with 13 bases between. The CDR3 nucleotides read TGTGCCACCCGACCGGGGATCTCCTACGAGCAGTACTTC. Amino acids: CATRPGISYEQYF. Looking up the rest from reference TRBV19 and TRBJ2-7 gives the full variable domain: DGGITQSPKYLFRKEGQNVTLSCEQNLNHDAMYWYRQDPGQGLRLIYYSQIVNDFQKGDIAEGYSVSREKKESFPLTVTSAQKNPTAFYLCATRPGISYEQYFGPGTRLTVT.

The V gene is TRBV7-2, the J gene TRBJ2-5, with 8 positions matching TRBD1. Germline V gene sequence: CDR1 SGHTA, CDR2 FQGNSA. Trimming at V came to 4 bases and at J to 5 bases, leaving 9 bases not matched to a gene. The CDR3 contains 15 residues. The CDR3: CASSSPTGVWETQYF. CDR3 DNA sequence: TGTGCCAGCAGCTCCCCGACAGGGGTGTGGGAGACCCAGTACTTC.